This is a list of T cell receptor beta chains from one sample in a study of blood T cells in healthy people across ages. From the 5' RACE reads, TCRdb called clonotypes with MiXCR, one entry per CDR3 protein. The data show about 620,000 distinct CDR3 sequences, under 25% seen once. Sequencing was performed on blood. These receptor sequences come from a man aged 70 or older in good health. The CDR3 runs from the conserved cysteine through the conserved F or W. D genes are given only for firm matches. Clone size, where shown, is once, few, many, or a class for clones that have expanded.

clone size	CDR3 length	D gene	V gene	J gene	CDR3 protein	CDR3 DNA
few	14	NA	TRBV7-9	TRBJ1-1	CASSLDQGGTEAFF	TGTGCCAGCAGCTTAGACCAGGGCGGCACTGAAGCTTTCTTT
NA	13	NA	TRBV12-3/TRBV12-4	TRBJ2-7	CASSSRRSSEQYF	TGTGCCAGCAGTTCCCGTCGTTCGTCCGAGCAGTACTTC
NA	15	TRBD2	TRBV19	TRBJ2-1	CASSAGTSGNKEQFF	TGTGCCAGTAGTGCCGGGACTAGCGGGAACAAGGAGCAGTTCTTC
few	12	TRBD1	TRBV3-1	TRBJ1-2	CASSQADRHYTF	TGTGCCAGCAGCCAAGCGGACAGGCACTACACCTTC
many	15	TRBD1	TRBV14	TRBJ2-3	CASSQSTGARDTQYF	TGTGCCAGCAGCCAAAGTACAGGGGCACGGGATACGCAGTATTTT
few	15	NA	TRBV15	TRBJ1-1	CATSRINRASSEAFF	TGTGCCACCAGCAGAATCAACAGGGCGTCGTCTGAAGCTTTCTTT
few	17	NA	TRBV28	TRBJ2-1	CASSLGSGATPYNEQFF	TGTGCCAGCAGTTTGGGGTCGGGAGCTACCCCCTATAATGAGCAGTTCTTC
NA	16	TRBD2	TRBV20-1	TRBJ2-1	CSARKLAGGSYNEQFF	TGCAGTGCTAGAAAGCTAGCGGGAGGGTCCTACAATGAGCAGTTCTTC
NA	15	TRBD2	TRBV27	TRBJ2-1	CASRLTSGYLNEQFF	TGTGCCAGCAGACTAACTAGCGGTTACCTAAATGAGCAGTTCTTC
NA	13	NA	TRBV3-1	TRBJ2-7	CASSQDSIYEQYF	TGTGCCAGCAGCCAAGACAGTATCTACGAGCAGTACTTC
few	17	NA	TRBV27	TRBJ1-5	CASSPWTPRGGNQPQHF	TGTGCCAGCAGTCCCTGGACCCCCCGGGGGGGCAATCAGCCCCAGCATTTT
few	13	NA	TRBV3-1	TRBJ2-5	CASARKGEETQYF	TGTGCCAGCGCAAGAAAGGGGGAAGAGACCCAGTACTTC
NA	15	NA	TRBV28	TRBJ2-7	CASSDGTPISYEQYF	TGTGCCAGCAGTGACGGGACACCGATCTCCTACGAGCAGTACTTC
many	13	TRBD2	TRBV12-3/TRBV12-4	TRBJ2-4	CASSRAGVNIQYF	TGTGCCAGCAGCCGAGCGGGGGTAAACATTCAGTACTTC
NA	14	TRBD2	TRBV29-1	TRBJ2-2	CSATSGSTHGELFF	TGCAGCGCGACTAGCGGGAGCACGCACGGGGAGCTGTTTTTT
NA	14	NA	TRBV20-1	TRBJ2-1	CSARDWRNYNGQFF	TGCAGTGCTAGAGATTGGCGGAACTACAATGGGCAGTTCTTC
NA	16	TRBD2	TRBV20-1	TRBJ2-7	CSATLPKREGLNEQYF	TGCAGTGCCACGCTACCAAAGCGGGAGGGGTTGAACGAGCAGTACTTC
NA	17	TRBD2	TRBV29-1	TRBJ2-1	CSTTSGFSSLSYNEQFF	TGCAGTACGACTAGCGGATTCTCTTCACTCTCCTACAATGAGCAGTTCTTC
NA	13	NA	TRBV2	TRBJ1-6	CARSFSFVEPLHF	TGTGCCAGAAGTTTCTCCTTTGTCGAACCCCTCCACTTT
NA	15	NA	TRBV10-3	TRBJ1-1	CAISPREWVATEAFF	TGTGCCATCAGTCCGAGAGAGTGGGTAGCCACTGAAGCTTTCTTT
few	14	NA	TRBV6-6	TRBJ2-2	CASSYILGAGELFF	TGTGCCAGCAGTTACATCTTAGGAGCCGGGGAGCTGTTTTTT
NA	13	NA	TRBV19	TRBJ1-2	CASSMPGYYGYTF	TGTGCCAGTAGTATGCCCGGGTACTATGGCTACACCTTC
many	14	TRBD1	TRBV12-3/TRBV12-4	TRBJ2-7	CASSGAQGAYEQYF	TGTGCCAGCAGTGGGGCGCAGGGGGCCTACGAGCAGTACTTC
NA	13	TRBD2	TRBV6-2/TRBV6-3	TRBJ2-1	CASSRLAGNRQFF	TGTGCCAGCAGTAGACTAGCGGGTAACCGGCAGTTCTTC
NA	16	TRBD2	TRBV7-3	TRBJ2-1	CASSSRTSGTIDEQFF	TGTGCCAGCAGCTCCCGGACTAGCGGGACGATTGATGAGCAGTTCTTC
NA	14	NA	TRBV7-2	TRBJ2-1	CASSLLWLSNEQFF	TGTGCCAGCAGCTTATTATGGCTGAGCAATGAGCAGTTCTTC
NA	14	TRBD1	TRBV28	TRBJ2-7	CASITTGSSYEQYF	TGTGCCAGCATCACGACAGGGAGCTCCTACGAGCAGTACTTC
few	17	NA	TRBV4-3	TRBJ2-6	CASSHLGEPSGANVLTF	TGCGCCAGCAGCCACCTAGGGGAACCATCTGGGGCCAACGTCCTGACTTTC
NA	16	NA	TRBV6-6	TRBJ2-1	CASAENLAAPRNEQFF	TGTGCCAGCGCGGAGAATTTAGCGGCCCCGAGGAATGAGCAGTTCTTC
many	15	TRBD2	TRBV12-3/TRBV12-4	TRBJ2-3	CASRPGLAGADTQYF	TGTGCCAGCAGACCCGGACTAGCGGGAGCAGATACGCAGTATTTT
few	14	NA	TRBV20-1	TRBJ1-5	CSARDTLSNQPQHF	TGCAGTGCCCGGGACACCCTTAGCAATCAGCCCCAGCATTTT
many	16	TRBD2	TRBV29-1	TRBJ2-1	CSGLGTSGRNYNEQFF	TGCAGCGGCCTCGGGACTAGCGGGAGAAATTACAATGAGCAGTTCTTC